What follows are 30 T cell receptor beta chains derived from one specimen sequenced in a study of CD8 T cells in Susac syndrome. Random hexamers served to reverse transcribe roughly 0.5 to 1 ug RNA. TCRdb recomputed calls from the immunoSEQ multiplex PCR reads with MiXCR, one row per CDR3 protein. Here the sample spans roughly 180,000 distinct CDR3 sequences, just under 95% being singletons. Material: CD4+ T cells from PBMCs. Receptor source: a human donor in good health.

The V and J genes are TRBV12-3 or TRBV12-4 and TRBJ1-1; D ambiguous. Between the trimmed V and J ends, which lost 5 bases and 7 bases, there was a span of 11 bases. The CDR3 consists of 12 residues. CDR3 DNA: TGTGCCAGCAGTGCCCTCAGGAGTGAAGCTTTCTTT. Its translation is CASSALRSEAFF.

The V gene is TRBV12-3 or TRBV12-4, the J gene TRBJ2-2; 8 positions agree with TRBD1. CDR3 length equals 16 residues. Trimming removed 5 bases from V and 5 bases from J; junction bases left unmatched: 10. CDR3 sequence: CASSIGTGGFTGELFF. The CDR3, as DNA: TGTGCCAGCAGTATAGGGACAGGCGGCTTTACCGGGGAGCTGTTTTTT.

The chain couples TRBV7-2 to TRBJ2-3; 7 bases agree with TRBD1. This CDR3 has 14 amino acids. Germline V gene lookup returns CDR1 SGHTA and CDR2 FQGNSA. Trimming removed 2 bases from V and 4 bases from J; junction bases left unmatched: 3. This chain's CDR3 is CASSLLGTADTQYF. For the CDR3, the DNA is TGTGCCAGCAGCTTACTAGGGACAGCAGATACGCAGTATTTT.

The gene calls are TRBV29-1 and TRBJ1-3; no clear D gene. Germline assignment: CDR1 SQVTM and CDR2 ANQGSEA. V lost 6 bases to trimming and J lost 0 bases, with 15 bases between them. The CDR3 sequence is 15 residues long. CDR3 amino acids: CSVSSRGSSGNTIYF. For the CDR3, the DNA is TGCAGCGTCTCCTCAAGAGGAAGCTCTGGAAACACCATATATTTT.

This rearrangement joins TRBV7-2 to TRBJ2-3; weak D call: TRBD1 (5 bases). CDR1 and CDR2 from the germline V gene are SGHTA and FQGNSA. V was shortened by 2 bases and J by 7 bases, with 7 bases between the two germline ends. This CDR3 is 12 amino acids long. The CDR3 here is CASSLQGHTQYF. The CDR3 nucleotides read TGTGCCAGCAGCTTACAGGGCCATACGCAGTATTTT.

V gene TRBV18 combines with J gene TRBJ1-5; a weak D match, TRBD1 (6 bases). CDR3 length equals 16 residues. The V gene lost 6 bases and the J gene lost 1 base, with 16 bases spanning the gap. CDR1 is KGHSH and CDR2 is LQKENI in the germline V gene. CDR3 sequence (DNA): TGTGCCAGCTCTCACGGGGGACATTTGAGCAATCAGCCCCAGCATTTT. Translated, it gives CASSHGGHLSNQPQHF.

The chain joins TRBV5-6 to TRBJ2-2; D remains unclear. Germline loops: CDR1 SGHDT, CDR2 YYEEEE. V dropped 1 base and J dropped 3 bases, with 7 bases sitting between them. The CDR3 is 14 residues long. CDR3 region: CASSLRMHTGELFF. The DNA of the CDR3 is TGTGCCAGCAGCTTGAGAATGCACACCGGGGAGCTGTTTTTT.

The chain has TRBV4-3 and TRBJ2-7, with D tentatively TRBD1 or TRBD2 (5 bases each). V gave up 0 bases and J gave up 7 bases, with 13 bases separating them. The CDR3 loop spans 14 amino acids. CDR1 is LGHNA and CDR2 is YSLEER in the germline V gene. The CDR3 loop is CASSQETLEGEQYF. Written as DNA, the CDR3 is TGCGCCAGCAGCCAAGAAACCCTAGAGGGGGAGCAGTACTTC.

The genes are TRBV18 and TRBJ2-1; 8 bases align to TRBD2. Trimming at V came to 5 bases and at J to 4 bases, leaving 7 bases not matched to a gene. The CDR3 runs to 15 residues. Germline V CDR1 and CDR2: KGHSH, LQKENI. Here the CDR3 DNA reads TGTGCCAGCTCAGTCCGGCGGGGGGTGTACAATGAGCAGTTCTTC. Translating it yields CASSVRRGVYNEQFF.

This rearrangement joins TRBV7-3 to TRBJ1-6; TRBD1 aligns across 7 bases. The V gene's germline CDR1 is SGHTA and CDR2 FQGTGA. The CDR3 consists of 14 residues. Trimming cost V 0 bases and J 8 bases; bases outside gene matches: 1. This chain's CDR3 is CASSLTRGDSPLHF. CDR3 in DNA: TGTGCCAGCAGCTTAACCAGGGGGGATTCACCCCTCCACTTT.

V is TRBV20-1 and J is TRBJ1-2, with TRBD1 identical over 7 bases. Looked up from germline, CDR1 is DFQATT and CDR2 is SNEGSKA (reference sequence). The CDR3 runs to 12 residues. Trimming at V came to 0 bases and at J to 7 bases, leaving 2 bases not matched to a gene. The CDR3 sequence is CSAREGGSGYTF. Written as DNA, the CDR3 is TGCAGTGCTAGAGAAGGGGGCTCTGGCTACACCTTC.

The chain employs TRBV15 and TRBJ1-2, with D perhaps TRBD1 (5 bases). Germline CDR1 and CDR2: LNHNV and YYDKDF (reference sequence). The CDR3 extends over 15 amino acids. The germline V and J ends were trimmed by 5 bases and 2 bases, with 15 bases remaining between them. Written as DNA, the CDR3 is TGTGCCACCAGCCGACGCAGGGCCGGGAACTATGGCTACACCTTC. Translated: CATSRRRAGNYGYTF. The complete variable domain, with remaining parts taken from reference TRBV15 and TRBJ1-2, reads DAMVIQNPRYQVTQFGKPVTLSCSQTLNHNVMYWYQQKSSQAPKLLFHYYDKDFNNEADTPDNFQSRRPNTSFCFLDIRSPGLGDTAMYLCATSRRRAGNYGYTFGSGTRLTVV.

The chain joins TRBV6-6 to TRBJ2-7; TRBD2 matches at 9 bases. The CDR3 has 15 residues. Germline V CDR1 and CDR2: MNHNY, SVGAGI (reference sequence). V shed 7 bases, J shed 0 bases, and the junction held 7 bases outside the gene matches. Written as DNA, the CDR3 is TGTGCCAGCAACCGAAGCGGGGGGAGCTCCTACGAGCAGTACTTC. Its protein is CASNRSGGSSYEQYF.

The chain couples TRBV4-3 to TRBJ2-2; TRBD2 is a possible D gene (6 bases). Deletions cut 0 bases from V and 3 bases from J, with 11 bases between. Germline-derived CDR1 and CDR2 are LGHNA and YSLEER. The CDR3 totals 16 residues. The CDR3 reads CASSQDLREDTGELFF. In nucleotides, the CDR3 is TGCGCCAGCAGCCAAGATCTCAGGGAGGACACCGGGGAGCTGTTTTTT.

This clonotype was counted a few times. The gene calls are TRBV5-4 and TRBJ2-7, with D unclear. Germline CDR1 is SGHNT and CDR2 is YYREEE (reference sequence). Between the trimmed V and J ends, which lost 0 bases and 0 bases, there was a span of 10 bases. The CDR3 spans 15 residues. CDR3: CASSLGGVSSYEQYF. The DNA for the CDR3 is TGTGCCAGCAGCTTGGGCGGTGTTTCCTCCTACGAGCAGTACTTC.

This chain links TRBV7-2 with TRBJ2-5; TRBD2 might be the D (5 bases). Trimming left V 5 bases short and J 3 bases short, with 19 bases between. The CDR3 runs to 16 residues. The germline gives CDR1 SGHTA, CDR2 FQGNSA. CDR3 protein: CASSRFGLGREETQYF. The CDR3 DNA is TGTGCCAGCAGCCGCTTCGGGTTGGGGAGAGAAGAGACCCAGTACTTC.

The rearrangement uses TRBV2 and TRBJ2-5, with a weak D call TRBD2 (6 bases). The CDR3 is 13 amino acids. Trimming removed 7 bases at V and 5 bases at J, with 14 bases between. The germline CDR1 and CDR2 sequences are SNHLY and FYNNEI. This chain's CDR3 is CASIEGRTETQYF. The DNA for the CDR3 is TGTGCCAGCATAGAGGGGAGGACGGAGACCCAGTACTTC.

The sample holds one count of this clonotype. In DNA, the CDR3 is TGTGCCAGCAGTTACACCCGGACTAGCGGGGACAATGAGCAGTTCTTC. Protein: CASSYTRTSGDNEQFF. This chain links TRBV6-5 with TRBJ2-1; 12 bases agree with TRBD2. J was trimmed by 5 bases and V by 2 bases; bases with no gene match: 4. The germline V gene has CDR1 MNHEY and CDR2 SVGAGI. The CDR3 extends over 16 amino acids.

This clonotype was counted only a few times. The V call is TRBV18, the J call TRBJ2-3, with D perhaps TRBD1 or TRBD2 (5 bases each). The length of the CDR3 is 15 residues. V gave up 3 bases and J gave up 3 bases, with 13 bases separating them. The germline V gene encodes CDR1 KGHSH and CDR2 LQKENI. For the CDR3, the DNA is TGTGCCAGCTCACCCGTCCAGGGACGAACAGATACGCAGTATTTT. The encoded protein is CASSPVQGRTDTQYF.

This clonotype was detected once. The DNA for the CDR3 is TGCGCCAGCAGTCAATCCCAAGGACGAAAATATAGCAATCAGCCCCAGCATTTT. Protein product: CASSQSQGRKYSNQPQHF. V gene TRBV23-1 combines with J gene TRBJ1-5; D remains ambiguous. TRBV23-1 counts as an open reading frame of uncertain function. This CDR3 comprises 18 residues. V dropped 0 bases and J dropped 0 bases, with 15 bases sitting between them.

V is TRBV4-3 and J is TRBJ2-7; weak D call: TRBD2 (7 bases). Trimming left V 4 bases short and J 2 bases short, with 18 bases between. The CDR3 consists of 16 residues. The germline gives CDR1 LGHNA, CDR2 YSLEER. In DNA form, the CDR3 reads TGCGCCAGCAGCCCCGGGTGGGGGGGCGCCACCTACGAGCAGTACTTC. Amino acids: CASSPGWGGATYEQYF.

This clonotype was recorded only once. The J gene is TRBJ2-6, the V gene TRBV30, with D perhaps TRBD2 (5 bases). Between the trimmed V and J ends, which lost 2 bases and 3 bases, there was a span of 8 bases. Germline V CDR1 and CDR2: GTSNPN, SVGIG (reference sequence). The CDR3 contains 14 residues. This CDR3 is CAWSPGVGANVLTF. The DNA for the CDR3 is TGTGCCTGGAGTCCCGGGGTTGGGGCCAACGTCCTGACTTTC. Looking up the rest from reference TRBV30 and TRBJ2-6 gives the full variable domain: SQTIHQWPATLVQPVGSPLSLECTVEGTSNPNLYWYRQAAGRGLQLLFYSVGIGQISSEVPQNLSASRPQDRQFILSSKKLLLSDSGFYLCAWSPGVGANVLTFGAGSRLTVL.

V is TRBV18 and J is TRBJ2-5, with D unresolved. V was clipped by 1 base and J by 5 bases, with 29 bases between them. CDR3 length: 20 amino acids. Germline assignment: CDR1 KGHSH and CDR2 LQKENI. The CDR3 DNA reads TGTGCCAGCTCACCACTCTCTACCTATACGACCCGGAAAGGTTCGGAGACCCAGTACTTC. Translating gives CASSPLSTYTTRKGSETQYF.

The J gene is TRBJ2-4, the V gene TRBV20-1; D is ambiguous. The CDR3 extends over 10 amino acids. With 6 bases removed from V and 6 bases from J, the gap between germline ends came to 6 bases. Germline CDR1 DFQATT, CDR2 SNEGSKA (reference sequence). In DNA form, the CDR3 reads TGCAGTGCCGCGATAAACATTCAGTACTTC. Residues: CSAAINIQYF.

The chain links TRBV7-2 to TRBJ1-6, with TRBD1 as a possible D gene (6 bases). CDR1 SGHTA and CDR2 FQGNSA come from the germline V gene. The CDR3 loop spans 14 amino acids. The ends were cut back, 5 bases at V and 5 bases at J, with 10 bases in the middle. The CDR3 DNA reads TGTGCCAGCAGCCCCACAGGGAATAATTCACCCCTCCACTTT. Protein: CASSPTGNNSPLHF.

The chain joins TRBV5-1 to TRBJ1-1; the D gene is possibly TRBD1 (6 bases). The CDR3 spans 15 residues. Trimming stripped 8 bases from V and 1 base from J, with 18 bases between. Germline CDR1 reads SGHRS; CDR2 reads YFSETQ. The DNA of the CDR3 is TGCGCCAGTACCAAATTGGACAGACAGAACACTGAAGCTTTCTTT. This codes for CASTKLDRQNTEAFF.

The chain recombines TRBV12-3 or TRBV12-4 with TRBJ2-1; either TRBD1 or TRBD2 may fit D (6 bases each). Between the trimmed V and J ends, which lost 3 bases and 8 bases, there was a span of 23 bases. CDR3 length: 17 amino acids. CDR3 in DNA: TGTGCCAGCAGTTTCGGGTCATCCGAGGGGGGCCTGGATGAGCAGTTCTTC. It codes for CASSFGSSEGGLDEQFF.

The rearrangement joins TRBV6-2 or TRBV6-3 to TRBJ2-7; D unclear. V was pared by 2 bases and J by 6 bases, with 8 bases between. The germline V gene has CDR1 MNHEY and CDR2 SVGEGT. The CDR3 runs 12 residues. CDR3 loop: CASSYRPSEQYF. DNA of the CDR3: TGTGCCAGCAGTTACCGTCCCAGCGAGCAGTACTTC.

This clonotype was observed a single time. V and J are TRBV29-1 and TRBJ2-5, with TRBD1 matching 11 bases. This CDR3 contains 14 residues. Germline V gene sequence: CDR1 SQVTM, CDR2 ANQGSEA. V shed 6 bases and J 4 bases; nucleotides not matched to a gene: 7. CDR3: CSVIRTGGPETQYF. The CDR3, as DNA: TGCAGCGTGATTAGGACAGGGGGCCCAGAGACCCAGTACTTC.

The count of this clonotype is one. The chain couples TRBV6-6 to TRBJ1-5, with TRBD1 matching 7 bases. CDR1 MNHNY and CDR2 SVGAGI come from the germline V gene (reference sequence). The CDR3 has 14 residues. V lost 6 bases and J lost 4; bases outside the gene matches: 6. The CDR3, as DNA: TGTGCCAGCAGCCCGACAGGGAAGAATCAGCCCCAGCATTTT. Amino acid sequence: CASSPTGKNQPQHF.